This T cell receptor (beta chain) stems from a study of shared clonotypes between healthy human individuals (dated by TCRdb to about 2020). About the full investigation: Two women and a few men aged 18 to 49 years were included in the cohort. For each donor, three plates each were used for CD4 naive and CD4 memory, two plates were used for CD8 naive, and one plate was used for CD8 memory. To estimate repertoire size and how much clonotype sharing occurs between individuals, the study deeply sequenced the blood TCR repertoires of several healthy adults. Different laboratories and diverse techniques were used to prepare libraries and sequence TCR repertoires, to increase sequencing depth and limit assay-specific biases. Per donor, leukapheresis produced somewhere between about 0.94 and 9.5 billion PBMCs. General conclusions and limits of the study: Because the study included only a small number of donors, the genetic and exposure-history diversity represented was limited. Naive subsets generally had larger estimated clonotype richness than memory subsets did. Sharing across a handful of donors was observed for approximately 5% of naive CD4, over 3% of naive CD8, 2% to 2.5% of memory CD4, and over 0.3% of memory CD8 clonotypes. Pairwise subsampling indicated that sequencing depth was expected to affect the degree of clonotype sharing among donors. Incomplete sequencing was indicated by rarefaction of sorted-subset datasets, despite the large sequencing depth. Compared with non-shared clonotypes, the clonotypes found in all four sorted-subset donors had higher generation probabilities. Only blood was sampled, and tissue TCR repertoires likely differ from those in blood.

Comment on this clone: Its antigen target is currently unknown. Nothing much larger sits one base from this clone, and base qualities are not available.

The donors were healthy, HIV-negative adults with no recently reported acute infections or vaccinations. All donors were Caucasian adults living in Nashville, Tennessee, USA. Magnetic negative selection was used to enrich CD4+ T cells, after which naive cells were positively selected on CD45RA and the negative fraction became the memory subset. After blood collection by leukapheresis, PBMCs were isolated using Ficoll-Histopaque density gradient centrifugation and then cryopreserved in the vapor phase of liquid nitrogen. Purity and quantity of every magnetically sorted T cell population were checked by analytical flow cytometry. Each sorted fraction had its genomic DNA isolated and then quantified by UV absorbance on a Nanodrop 2000c. Trimming removed 4 bases from V and 6 bases from J; the gene matches leave 17 bases unexplained. CDR1 GTSNPN and CDR2 SVGIG are derived from the germline V gene (reference sequence). Taken from cysteine to phenylalanine, the CDR3 has 16 residues. Left in the record is the CDR3 DNA by itself, 48 bases read in frame from the first base.

TCR CDR3 regions were amplified from genomic DNA by multiplex PCR using the deep immunoSEQ assay. Extracted genomic DNA from each cell subset was distributed evenly across all wells of several immunoSEQ 96-well plates, and each plate was treated as a replicate. Each replicate PCR for sorted subsets received about 0.2 ug genomic DNA, equal to roughly 30,000 T cell genomes. Purified libraries were measured with a Qubit 3.0 fluorometer, size-checked on a Bioanalyzer 2100, and measured again with the KAPA Library Quantification kit. Every immunoSEQ 96-well plate was sequenced on a dedicated single-read 150-cycle Illumina NextSeq 550 flow cell. The paper's processing steps were these. Because only junctional sequences without quality scores were contained in the immunoSEQ output, filtering matching that applied to full-length reads could not be performed. To assign V/J genes and CDR3, sequences were annotated against IMGT germline references using PyIR, a Python wrapper for IgBLAST v1.9. Reads were filtered out if the reads had weak V/J assignments (E-value above 1e-6), no CDR3, stop codons, out-of-frame junctions, or ambiguous translated residues. V3J clonotypes were defined as sequences sharing the same inferred V gene, J gene, and CDR3 amino acid sequence. Percentage overlap between repertoires was computed as shared unique clonotypes divided by the size of the smaller repertoire. Three approaches were used to assess repertoire richness: RTK rarefaction, the Chao1 estimator, and Recon v2.1 estimates of unobserved clonotypes. Generation probabilities for all TCRbeta clonotypes obtained by the gDNA method from several donors were computed using OLGA. The table was pulled from immuneACCESS by TCRdb, which kept in-frame rearrangements only. Such tables lose some clones; where checked, under half of the loss comes from unresolved V genes, and the rest has no known cause. V, J and clone size are taken as reported in that table, and D and trimming were inferred from the DNA itself. The sample contains 2 million to 2.5 million clones, 93% of them found a single time. About 0.37% of the sample is in the top ten clones.

Here the chain combines TRBV30 and TRBJ1-1, with 7 central nucleotides matching TRBD1. The sequencing input was naive CD4+ T cells from PBMCs. The label giving this sample's cell subset or site can be read as: CD45RA+ positively selected. The TCR comes from a man between 18 and 35 years old in good health. Some clones in this sample may be carry-over from other donors' samples. The CDR3 has the sequence CAWNGKGAIRRSEAFF. The bases read TGTGCCTGGAACGGGAAGGGGGCGATAAGAAGGTCTGAAGCTTTCTTT.